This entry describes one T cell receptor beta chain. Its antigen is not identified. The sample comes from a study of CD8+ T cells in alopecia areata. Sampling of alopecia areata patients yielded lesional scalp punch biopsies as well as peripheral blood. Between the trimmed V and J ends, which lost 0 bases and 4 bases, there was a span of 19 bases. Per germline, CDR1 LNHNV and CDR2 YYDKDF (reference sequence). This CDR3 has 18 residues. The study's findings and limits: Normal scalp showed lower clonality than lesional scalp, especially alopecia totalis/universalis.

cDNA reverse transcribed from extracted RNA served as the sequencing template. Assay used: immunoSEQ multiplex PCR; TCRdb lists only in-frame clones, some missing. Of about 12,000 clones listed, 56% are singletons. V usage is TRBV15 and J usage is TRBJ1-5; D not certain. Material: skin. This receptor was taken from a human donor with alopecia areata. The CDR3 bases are TGTGCCACCAGCAGAGATAGTAACACGGGTGTTGGAAATCAGCCCCAGCATTTT. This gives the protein CATSRDSNTGVGNQPQHF.